What follows describes a single TCR beta chain. Its antigen is not known. TCRdb's table, derived via immunoSEQ multiplex PCR, lists solely in-frame clones and lacks some. The repertoire holds more than 2 million clones, with under 97% as singletons. Germline CDR1 is MDHEN and CDR2 is SYDVKM. V dropped 5 bases and J dropped 4; count of bases not matched to a gene: 14. CDR3 length equals 17 residues. The sample belongs to a study of shared clonotypes between healthy human individuals. Broader study findings: Sequencing depth was expected to influence donor clonotype sharing. The generation probabilities recorded for non-shared clonotypes fell below those of clonotypes shared by all four donors. Rarefaction showed sorted-subset sequencing was incomplete despite large depth.

This clonotype was obtained from a man in his late teens or twenties in good health. The chain combines TRBV28 with TRBJ1-2; 9 nucleotides line up with TRBD1. Sample: naive CD4+ T cells sorted from blood. Subset here: CD45RA+ positively selected. In nucleotides, the CDR3 is TGTGCCAGCAGTGGGGGGAGAGGACAGGGGAGGCTCTATGGCTACACCTTC. Translated: CASSGGRGQGRLYGYTF.